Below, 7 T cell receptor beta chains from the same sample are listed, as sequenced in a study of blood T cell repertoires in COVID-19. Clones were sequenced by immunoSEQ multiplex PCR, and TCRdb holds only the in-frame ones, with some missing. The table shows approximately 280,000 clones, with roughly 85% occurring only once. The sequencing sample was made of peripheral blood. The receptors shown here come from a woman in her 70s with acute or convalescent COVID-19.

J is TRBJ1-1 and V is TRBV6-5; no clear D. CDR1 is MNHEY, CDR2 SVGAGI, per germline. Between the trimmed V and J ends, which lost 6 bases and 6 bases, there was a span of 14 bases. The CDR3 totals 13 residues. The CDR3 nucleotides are TGTGCCAGCAGCCGAAGTCGGGTAGCTGAAGCTTTCTTT. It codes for CASSRSRVAEAFF.

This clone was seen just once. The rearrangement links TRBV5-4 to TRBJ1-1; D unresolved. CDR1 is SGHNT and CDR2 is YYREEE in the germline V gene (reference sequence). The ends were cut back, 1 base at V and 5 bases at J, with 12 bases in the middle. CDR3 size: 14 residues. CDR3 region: CASSLSSGRTEAFF. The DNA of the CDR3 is TGTGCCAGCAGCTTGTCCTCGGGGAGGACTGAAGCTTTCTTT.

Here the CDR3 DNA reads TGTGCCAGCAGCCAAGTAGGAACAGCGGTAGCTTTCTTT. Its translation is CASSQVGTAVAFF. The chain combines TRBV3-1 (or the pseudogene TRBV3-2) with TRBJ1-1; D not resolved. The germline V and J ends were trimmed by 1 base and 10 bases, with 13 bases remaining between them. In germline, CDR1 is LGHDT, CDR2 YNNKEL (reference sequence). The CDR3 has 13 residues.

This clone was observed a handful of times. The CDR3 spells CASSQEGLVEKTQYF. DNA for the CDR3: TGTGCCAGCAGCCAGGAGGGACTAGTGGAAAAGACCCAGTACTTC. V gene TRBV6-6 combines with J gene TRBJ2-5; 8 nucleotides align to TRBD2. V shed 6 bases, J shed 6 bases, and the junction held 12 bases outside the gene matches. The V gene's germline CDR1 is MNHNY and CDR2 SVGAGI (reference sequence). The CDR3 loop spans 15 amino acids.

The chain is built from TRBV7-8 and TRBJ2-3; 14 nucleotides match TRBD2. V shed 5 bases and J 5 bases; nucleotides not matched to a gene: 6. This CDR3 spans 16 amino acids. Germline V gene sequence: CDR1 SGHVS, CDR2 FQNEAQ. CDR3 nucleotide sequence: TGTGCCAGCAGCCCGGGACTAGCGGGGGTGGGAGATACGCAGTATTTT. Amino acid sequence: CASSPGLAGVGDTQYF.

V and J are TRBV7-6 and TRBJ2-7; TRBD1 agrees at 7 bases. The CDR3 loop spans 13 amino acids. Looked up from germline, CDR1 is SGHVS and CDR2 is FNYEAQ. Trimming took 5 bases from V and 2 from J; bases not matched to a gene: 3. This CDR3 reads CASSMGQPYEQYF. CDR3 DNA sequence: TGTGCCAGCAGCATGGGACAGCCCTACGAGCAGTACTTC.

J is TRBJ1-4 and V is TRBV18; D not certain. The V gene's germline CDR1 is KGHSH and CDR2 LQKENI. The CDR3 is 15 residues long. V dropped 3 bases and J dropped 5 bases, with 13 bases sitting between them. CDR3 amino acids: CASSPATGNNEKLFF. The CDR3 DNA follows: TGTGCCAGCTCACCGGCGACGGGGAACAATGAAAAACTGTTTTTT.